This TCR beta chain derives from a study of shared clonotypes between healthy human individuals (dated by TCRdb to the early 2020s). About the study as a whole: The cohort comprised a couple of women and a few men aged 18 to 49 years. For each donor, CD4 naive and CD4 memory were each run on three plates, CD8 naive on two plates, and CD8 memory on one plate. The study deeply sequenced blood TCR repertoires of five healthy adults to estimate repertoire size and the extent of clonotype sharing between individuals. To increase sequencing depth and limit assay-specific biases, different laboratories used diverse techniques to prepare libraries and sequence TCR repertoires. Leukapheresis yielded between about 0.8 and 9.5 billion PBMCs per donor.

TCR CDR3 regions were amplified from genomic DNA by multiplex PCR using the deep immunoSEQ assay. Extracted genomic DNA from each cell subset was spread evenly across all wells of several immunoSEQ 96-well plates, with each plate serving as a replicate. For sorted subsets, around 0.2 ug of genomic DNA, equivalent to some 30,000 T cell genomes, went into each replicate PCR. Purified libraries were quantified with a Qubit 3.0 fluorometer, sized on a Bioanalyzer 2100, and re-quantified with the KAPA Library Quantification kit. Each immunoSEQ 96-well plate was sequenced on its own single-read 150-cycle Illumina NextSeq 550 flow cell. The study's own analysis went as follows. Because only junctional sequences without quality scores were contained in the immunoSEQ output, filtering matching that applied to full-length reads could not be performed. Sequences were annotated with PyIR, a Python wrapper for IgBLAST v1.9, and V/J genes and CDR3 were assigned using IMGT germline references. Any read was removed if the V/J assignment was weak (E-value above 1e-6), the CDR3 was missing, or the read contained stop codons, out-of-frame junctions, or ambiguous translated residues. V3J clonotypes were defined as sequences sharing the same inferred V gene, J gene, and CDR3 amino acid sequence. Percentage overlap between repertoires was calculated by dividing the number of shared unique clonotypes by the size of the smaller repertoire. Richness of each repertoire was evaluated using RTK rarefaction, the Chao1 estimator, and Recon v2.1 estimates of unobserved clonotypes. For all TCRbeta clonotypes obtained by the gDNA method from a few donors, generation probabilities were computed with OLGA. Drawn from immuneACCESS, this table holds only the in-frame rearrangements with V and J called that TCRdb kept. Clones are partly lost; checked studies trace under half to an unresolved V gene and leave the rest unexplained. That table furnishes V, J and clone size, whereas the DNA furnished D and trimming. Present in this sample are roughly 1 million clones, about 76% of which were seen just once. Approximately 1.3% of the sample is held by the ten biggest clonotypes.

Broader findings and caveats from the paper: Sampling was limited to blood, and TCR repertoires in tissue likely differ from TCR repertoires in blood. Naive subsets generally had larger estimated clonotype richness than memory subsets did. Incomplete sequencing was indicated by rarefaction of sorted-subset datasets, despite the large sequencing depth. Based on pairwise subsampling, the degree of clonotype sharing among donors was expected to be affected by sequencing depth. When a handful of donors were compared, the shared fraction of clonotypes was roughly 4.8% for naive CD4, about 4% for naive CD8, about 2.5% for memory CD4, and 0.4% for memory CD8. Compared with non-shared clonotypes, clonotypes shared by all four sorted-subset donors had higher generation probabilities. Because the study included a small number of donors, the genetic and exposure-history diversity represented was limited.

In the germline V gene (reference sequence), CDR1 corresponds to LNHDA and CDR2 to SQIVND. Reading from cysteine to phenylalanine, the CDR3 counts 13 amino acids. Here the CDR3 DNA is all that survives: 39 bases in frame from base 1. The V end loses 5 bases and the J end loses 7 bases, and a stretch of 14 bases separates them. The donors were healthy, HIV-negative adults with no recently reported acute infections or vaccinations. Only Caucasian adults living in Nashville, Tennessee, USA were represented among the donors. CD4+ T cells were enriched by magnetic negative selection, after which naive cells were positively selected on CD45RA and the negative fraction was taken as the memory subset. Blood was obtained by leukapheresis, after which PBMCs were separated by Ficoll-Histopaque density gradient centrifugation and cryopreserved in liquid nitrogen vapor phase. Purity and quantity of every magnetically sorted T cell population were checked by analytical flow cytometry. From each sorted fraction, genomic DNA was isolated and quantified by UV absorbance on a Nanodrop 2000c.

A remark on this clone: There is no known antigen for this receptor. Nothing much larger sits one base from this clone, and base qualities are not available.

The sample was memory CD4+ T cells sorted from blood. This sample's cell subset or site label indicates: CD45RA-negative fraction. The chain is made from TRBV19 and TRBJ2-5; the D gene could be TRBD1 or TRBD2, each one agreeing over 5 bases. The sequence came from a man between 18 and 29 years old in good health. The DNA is TGTGCCAGTAGTGAAGGGACCCTGGGGACCCAGTACTTC. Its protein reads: CASSEGTLGTQYF.